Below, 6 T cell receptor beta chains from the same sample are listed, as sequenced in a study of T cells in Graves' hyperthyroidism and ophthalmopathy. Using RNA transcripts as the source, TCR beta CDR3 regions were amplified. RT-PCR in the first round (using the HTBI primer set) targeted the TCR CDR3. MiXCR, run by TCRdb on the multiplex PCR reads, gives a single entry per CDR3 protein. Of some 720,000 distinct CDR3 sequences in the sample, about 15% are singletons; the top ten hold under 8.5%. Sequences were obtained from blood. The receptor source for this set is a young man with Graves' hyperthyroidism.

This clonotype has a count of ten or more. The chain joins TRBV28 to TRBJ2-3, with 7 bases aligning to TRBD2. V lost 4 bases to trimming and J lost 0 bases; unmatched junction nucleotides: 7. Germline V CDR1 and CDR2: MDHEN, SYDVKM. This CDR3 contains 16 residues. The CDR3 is CASSSPSGPSTDTQYF. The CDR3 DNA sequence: TGTGCCAGCAGTTCCCCTAGCGGTCCGAGCACAGATACGCAGTATTTT.

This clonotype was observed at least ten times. Here the CDR3 reads CASSTHFYAGGFNEQFF. CDR3 coding DNA: TGTGCCAGCAGTACCCATTTTTACGCGGGAGGGTTCAATGAGCAGTTCTTC. The chain joins TRBV27 to TRBJ2-1; 9 bases are shared with TRBD2. Germline assignment: CDR1 MNHEY and CDR2 SMNVEV (reference sequence). Trimming at V came to 5 bases and at J to 6 bases, leaving 14 bases not matched to a gene. The CDR3 sequence is 17 residues long.

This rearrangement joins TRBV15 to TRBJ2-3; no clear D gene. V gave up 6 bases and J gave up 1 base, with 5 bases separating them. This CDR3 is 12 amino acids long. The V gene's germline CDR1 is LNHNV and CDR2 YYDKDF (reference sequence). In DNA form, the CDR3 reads TGTGCCACCAGTGTCGGCACAGATACGCAGTATTTT. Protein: CATSVGTDTQYF. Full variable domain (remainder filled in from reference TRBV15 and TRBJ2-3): DAMVIQNPRYQVTQFGKPVTLSCSQTLNHNVMYWYQQKSSQAPKLLFHYYDKDFNNEADTPDNFQSRRPNTSFCFLDIRSPGLGDTAMYLCATSVGTDTQYFGPGTRLTVL.

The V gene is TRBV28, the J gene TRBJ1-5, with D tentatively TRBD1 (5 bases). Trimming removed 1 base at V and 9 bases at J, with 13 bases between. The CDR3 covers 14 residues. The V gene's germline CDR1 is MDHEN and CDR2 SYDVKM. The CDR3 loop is CASSLSWGKAPQHF. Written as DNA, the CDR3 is TGTGCCAGCAGTTTATCTTGGGGGAAGGCGCCCCAGCATTTT.

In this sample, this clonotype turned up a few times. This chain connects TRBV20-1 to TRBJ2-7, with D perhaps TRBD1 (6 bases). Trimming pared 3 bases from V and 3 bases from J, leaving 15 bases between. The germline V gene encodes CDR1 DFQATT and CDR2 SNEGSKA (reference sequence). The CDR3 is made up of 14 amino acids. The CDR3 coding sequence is TGCAGTGCTAGTAAAGGGGGTTCCCTCTACGAGCAGTACTTC. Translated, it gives CSASKGGSLYEQYF.

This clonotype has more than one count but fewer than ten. DNA of the CDR3: TGTGCCAGCAGCTTTTTAGGTGGCGGTGAGCAGTTCTTC. Protein sequence: CASSFLGGGEQFF. This chain uses TRBV5-6 with TRBJ2-1, with D unresolved. V lost 2 bases and J lost 9, with 12 bases in between. The CDR3 is 13 residues long. Germline CDR1 and CDR2: SGHDT and YYEEEE.